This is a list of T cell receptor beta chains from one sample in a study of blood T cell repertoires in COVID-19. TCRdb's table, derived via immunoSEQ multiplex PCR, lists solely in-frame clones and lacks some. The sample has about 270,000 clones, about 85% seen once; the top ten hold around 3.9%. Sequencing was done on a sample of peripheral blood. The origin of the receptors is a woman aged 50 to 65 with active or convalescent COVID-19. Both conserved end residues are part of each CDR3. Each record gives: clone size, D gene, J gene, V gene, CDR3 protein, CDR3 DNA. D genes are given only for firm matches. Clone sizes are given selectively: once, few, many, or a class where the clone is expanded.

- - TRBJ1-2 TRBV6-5 CASIEGVYGYTF TGTGCCAGCATCGAAGGGGTCTATGGCTACACCTTC
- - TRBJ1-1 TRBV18 CASSSGGRTEAFF TGTGCCAGCTCATCTGGAGGGAGGACTGAAGCTTTCTTT
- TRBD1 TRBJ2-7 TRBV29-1 CSVEATGVYEQYF TGCAGCGTTGAAGCCACAGGGGTTTACGAGCAGTACTTC
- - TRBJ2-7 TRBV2 CASSEVGSSYEQYF TGTGCCAGCAGTGAGGTCGGGAGCTCCTACGAGCAGTACTTC
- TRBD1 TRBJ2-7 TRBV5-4 CASSLGQGSDEQYF TGTGCCAGCAGCTTGGGACAGGGTAGCGACGAGCAGTACTTC
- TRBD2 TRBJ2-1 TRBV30 CAWSVLGLAGLSRNEQFF TGTGCCTGGAGTGTACTGGGACTAGCGGGGTTGTCTCGCAATGAGCAGTTCTTC
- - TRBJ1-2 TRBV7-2 CASSLILGRNYGYTF TGTGCCAGCAGCTTAATATTGGGCAGGAACTATGGCTACACCTTC
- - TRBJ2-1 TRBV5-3 CARSFLEGGRALYNEQFF TGTGCCAGAAGCTTTCTTGAAGGAGGGCGGGCCCTGTACAATGAGCAGTTCTTC
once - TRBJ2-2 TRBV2 CASRNRVGAGELFF TGTGCCAGCCGCAACAGGGTCGGAGCCGGGGAGCTGTTTTTT
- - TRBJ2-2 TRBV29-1 CSVSELLTGELFF TGCAGCGTATCGGAGTTGTTAACCGGGGAGCTGTTTTTT
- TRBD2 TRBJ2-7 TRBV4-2 CASSQDGGGDSYEQYF TGTGCCAGCAGCCAAGACGGGGGAGGGGACTCCTACGAGCAGTACTTC
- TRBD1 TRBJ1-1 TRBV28 CASSFPAGTGNTEAFF TGTGCCAGCAGTTTTCCCGCCGGGACAGGGAACACTGAAGCTTTCTTT
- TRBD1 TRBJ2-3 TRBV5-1 CASSLGLTGGREDTQYF TGCGCCAGCAGCTTGGGGCTGACAGGGGGCCGTGAAGATACGCAGTATTTT
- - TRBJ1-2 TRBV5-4 CASSLSGSAYGYTF TGTGCCAGCAGCTTGTCGGGGTCCGCCTATGGCTACACCTTC
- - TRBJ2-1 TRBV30 CAWTEANEQFF TGTGCCTGGACCGAAGCCAATGAGCAGTTCTTC
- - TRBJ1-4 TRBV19 CASSAGGGEKLFF TGTGCCAGTAGTGCCGGCGGGGGAGAAAAACTGTTTTTT
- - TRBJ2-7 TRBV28 CASSFALAGEQYF TGTGCCAGCAGTTTCGCCCTTGCCGGGGAGCAGTACTTC